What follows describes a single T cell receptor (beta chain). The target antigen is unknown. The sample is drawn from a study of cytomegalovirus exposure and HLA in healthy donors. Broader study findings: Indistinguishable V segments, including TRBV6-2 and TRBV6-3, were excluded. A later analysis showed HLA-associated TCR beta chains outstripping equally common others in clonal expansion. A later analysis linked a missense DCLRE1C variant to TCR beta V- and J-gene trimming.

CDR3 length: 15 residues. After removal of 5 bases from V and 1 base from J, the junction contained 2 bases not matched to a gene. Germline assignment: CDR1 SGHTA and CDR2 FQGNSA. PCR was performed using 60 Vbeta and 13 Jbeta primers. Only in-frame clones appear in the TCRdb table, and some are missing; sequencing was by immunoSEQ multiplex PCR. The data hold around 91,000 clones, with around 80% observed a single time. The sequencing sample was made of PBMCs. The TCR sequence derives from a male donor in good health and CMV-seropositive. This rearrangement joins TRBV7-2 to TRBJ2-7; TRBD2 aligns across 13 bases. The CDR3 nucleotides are TGTGCCAGCAGCCAGGGACTAGCGGGATCCTACGAGCAGTACTTC. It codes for CASSQGLAGSYEQYF.